Listed here is a single TCR beta chain. With 6 bases removed from V and 2 bases from J, the gap between germline ends came to 13 bases. CDR3 length equals 14 residues. Looked up from germline, CDR1 is SGHDN and CDR2 is FVKESK. This sample is drawn from a study of T cell repertoires in cytomegalovirus infection. One entry per CDR3 protein results from TCRdb running MiXCR on the reads. The sample holds some 150,000 distinct CDR3 sequences, about 20% seen once. This TCR derives from a human donor in good health (CMV status not recorded). Some clones in this sample may be carry-over from other donors' samples. This chain uses TRBV14 with TRBJ1-1; the D gene is possibly TRBD1 (6 bases). Sequencing was performed on PBMCs. For the CDR3, the DNA is TGTGCCAGCAGACCCCGGACAGTAAACACTGAAGCTTTCTTT. Protein: CASRPRTVNTEAFF.